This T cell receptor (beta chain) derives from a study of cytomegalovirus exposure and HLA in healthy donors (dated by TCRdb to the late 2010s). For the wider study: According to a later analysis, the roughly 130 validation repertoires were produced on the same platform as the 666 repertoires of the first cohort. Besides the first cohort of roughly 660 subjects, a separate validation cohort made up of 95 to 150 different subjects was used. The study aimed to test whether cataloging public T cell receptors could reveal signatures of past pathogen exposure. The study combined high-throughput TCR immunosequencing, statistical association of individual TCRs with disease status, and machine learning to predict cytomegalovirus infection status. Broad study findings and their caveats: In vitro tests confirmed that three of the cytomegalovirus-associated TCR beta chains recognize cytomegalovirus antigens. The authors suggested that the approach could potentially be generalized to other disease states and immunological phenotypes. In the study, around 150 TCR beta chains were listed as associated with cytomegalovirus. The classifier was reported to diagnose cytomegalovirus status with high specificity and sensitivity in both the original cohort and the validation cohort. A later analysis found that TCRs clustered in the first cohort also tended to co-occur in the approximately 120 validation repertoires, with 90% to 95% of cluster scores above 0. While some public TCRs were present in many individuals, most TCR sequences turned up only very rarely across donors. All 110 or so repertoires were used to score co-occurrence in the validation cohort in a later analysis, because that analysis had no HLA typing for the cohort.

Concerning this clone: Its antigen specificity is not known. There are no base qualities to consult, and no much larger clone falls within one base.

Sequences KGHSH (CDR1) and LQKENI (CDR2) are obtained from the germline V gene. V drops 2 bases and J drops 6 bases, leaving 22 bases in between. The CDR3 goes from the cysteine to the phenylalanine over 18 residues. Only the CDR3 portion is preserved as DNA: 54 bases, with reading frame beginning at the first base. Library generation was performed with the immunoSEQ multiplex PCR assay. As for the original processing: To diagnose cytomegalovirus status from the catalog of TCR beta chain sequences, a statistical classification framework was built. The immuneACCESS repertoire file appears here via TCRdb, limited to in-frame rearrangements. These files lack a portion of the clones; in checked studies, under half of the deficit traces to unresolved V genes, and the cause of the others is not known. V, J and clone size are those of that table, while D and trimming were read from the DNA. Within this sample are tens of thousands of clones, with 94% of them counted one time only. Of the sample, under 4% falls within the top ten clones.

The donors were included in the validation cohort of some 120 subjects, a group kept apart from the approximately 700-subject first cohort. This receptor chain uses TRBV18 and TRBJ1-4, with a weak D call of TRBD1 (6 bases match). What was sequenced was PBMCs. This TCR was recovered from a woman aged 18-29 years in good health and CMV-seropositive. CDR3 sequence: CASSPRGTVFRRDEKLFF. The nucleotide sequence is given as TGTGCCAGCTCACCAAGGGGGACGGTATTTCGTCGGGATGAAAAACTGTTTTTT.